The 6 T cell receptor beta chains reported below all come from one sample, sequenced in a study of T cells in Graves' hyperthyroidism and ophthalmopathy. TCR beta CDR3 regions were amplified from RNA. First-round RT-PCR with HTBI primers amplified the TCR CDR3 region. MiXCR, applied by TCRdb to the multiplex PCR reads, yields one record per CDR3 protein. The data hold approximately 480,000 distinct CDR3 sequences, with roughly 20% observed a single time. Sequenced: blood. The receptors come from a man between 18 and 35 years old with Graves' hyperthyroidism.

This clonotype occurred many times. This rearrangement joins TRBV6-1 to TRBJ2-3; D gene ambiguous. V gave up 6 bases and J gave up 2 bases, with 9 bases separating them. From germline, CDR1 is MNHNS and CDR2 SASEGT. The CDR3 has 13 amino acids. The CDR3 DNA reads TGTGCCAGCAGCAGAGATTCCACAGATACGCAGTATTTT. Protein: CASSRDSTDTQYF.

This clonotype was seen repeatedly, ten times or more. The CDR3 sequence: CASSLSSGGAYEQYF. CDR3 DNA sequence: TGTGCCAGCAGTTTATCCTCAGGAGGAGCCTACGAGCAGTACTTC. The chain recombines TRBV12-3 or TRBV12-4 with TRBJ2-7, with D possibly TRBD2 on 5 matching bases. This CDR3 is built from 15 residues. Trimming cost V 2 bases and J 2 bases, with 13 bases left between them.

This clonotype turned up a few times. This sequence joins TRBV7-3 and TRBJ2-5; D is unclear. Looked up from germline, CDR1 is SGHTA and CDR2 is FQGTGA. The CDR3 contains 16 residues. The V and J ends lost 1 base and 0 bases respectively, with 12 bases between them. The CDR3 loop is CASSLNGGRNQETQYF. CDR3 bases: TGTGCCAGCAGCTTAAATGGTGGTCGGAACCAAGAGACCCAGTACTTC. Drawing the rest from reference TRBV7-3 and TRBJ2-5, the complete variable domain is GAGVSQTPSNKVTEKGKYVELRCDPISGHTALYWYRQSLGQGPEFLIYFQGTGAADDSGLPNDRFFAVRPEGSVSTLKIQRTERGDSAVYLCASSLNGGRNQETQYFGPGTRLLVL.

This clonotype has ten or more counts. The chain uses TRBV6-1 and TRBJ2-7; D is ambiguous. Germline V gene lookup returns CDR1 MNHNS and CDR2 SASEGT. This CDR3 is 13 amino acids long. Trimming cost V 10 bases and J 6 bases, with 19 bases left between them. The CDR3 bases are TGTGCCACCCCGGGTCTTGGGAATTTCGAGCAGTACTTC. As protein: CATPGLGNFEQYF.

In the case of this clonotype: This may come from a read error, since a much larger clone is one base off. The CDR3: CAWTVSRRLYSNQPQHF. CDR3 coding DNA: TGTGCCTGGACCGTATCCCGCCGGCTCTATAGCAATCAGCCCCAGCATTTT. V is TRBV30 and J is TRBJ1-5; no clear D. This CDR3 has 17 residues. Germline values: CDR1 GTSNPN, CDR2 SVGIG (reference sequence). V was pared by 4 bases and J by 0 bases, with 19 bases between. The whole variable domain, filled in from reference TRBV30 and TRBJ1-5, reads SQTIHQWPATLVQPVGSPLSLECTVEGTSNPNLYWYRQAAGRGLQLLFYSVGIGQISSEVPQNLSASRPQDRQFILSSKKLLLSDSGFYLCAWTVSRRLYSNQPQHFGDGTRLSIL.

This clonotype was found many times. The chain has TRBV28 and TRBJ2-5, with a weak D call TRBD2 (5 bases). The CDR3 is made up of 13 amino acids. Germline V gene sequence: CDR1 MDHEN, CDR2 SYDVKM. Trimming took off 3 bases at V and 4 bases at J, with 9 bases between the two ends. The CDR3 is CASSFRRLETQYF. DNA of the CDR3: TGTGCCAGCAGTTTTAGGAGGTTAGAGACCCAGTACTTC. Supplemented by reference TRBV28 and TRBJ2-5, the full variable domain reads DVKVTQSSRYLVKRTGEKVFLECVQDMDHENMFWYRQDPGLGLRLIYFSYDVKMKEKGDIPEGYSVSREKKERFSLILESASTNQTSMYLCASSFRRLETQYFGPGTRLLVL.